These T cell receptor beta chains were read from a single sample in a study of T cell changes during pregnancy in multiple sclerosis. Method: immunoSEQ multiplex PCR; TCRdb's copy keeps in-frame clones and lacks some. Of over 90,000 clones listed, roughly 92% are singletons. This specimen consisted of peripheral blood, obtained after pregnancy. The receptors here all came from a female donor with multiple sclerosis, enrolled in a pregnancy study. CDR3s include the opening cysteine and the closing phenylalanine or tryptophan. D genes are given only for firm matches. A row's size may be missing; if present it is once, few, many or a size class.

d_call j_call clone_size v_call cdr3_nt cdr3_aa
TRBD2 TRBJ2-1 . TRBV27 TGTGCCAGCAGTTCACTCGGACTAGCGGGCAGGAATGAGCAGTTCTTC CASSSLGLAGRNEQFF
. TRBJ1-1 . TRBV4-2 TGTGCCAGCAGCCAAGATCTAGGGGTGAGCACTGAAGCTTTCTTT CASSQDLGVSTEAFF
TRBD2 TRBJ2-3 once TRBV7-2 TGTGCCAGCAGCTTAGAAGGTAGCGGGAGGGCAGATACGCAGTATTTT CASSLEGSGRADTQYF
TRBD2 TRBJ2-3 . TRBV5-1 TGCGCCAGCAGCCCGACCCGACTAGCGGGAGGTCCAGATACGCAGTATTTT CASSPTRLAGGPDTQYF
TRBD1 TRBJ1-1 . TRBV29-1 TGCAGCGGTGACAGGGGTATGAACACTGAAGCTTTCTTT CSGDRGMNTEAFF
. TRBJ2-7 . TRBV29-1 TGCAGCGTCGTCCCGGCCGCGACAGGCACGACTCGTTCGCAGTACTTC CSVVPAATGTTRSQYF
. TRBJ1-2 . TRBV4-1 TGCGCCAGCAGCCCCACGACAGAAAACAGGAGCTACACCTTC CASSPTTENRSYTF
. TRBJ1-1 once TRBV9 TGTGCCAGCAGCCCCAGCGGCTCCACTGAAGCTTTCTTT CASSPSGSTEAFF
TRBD2 TRBJ2-7 . TRBV7-6 TGTGCCAGCAGCCCATTTGTAAGGGCGGGGGGAATTAGCGAGCAGTACTTC CASSPFVRAGGISEQYF
TRBD2 TRBJ2-7 . TRBV2 TGTGCCAGCAGCCCTAGCGGGAGATTAGACGAGCAGTACTTC CASSPSGRLDEQYF
. TRBJ2-7 . TRBV7-6 TGTGCCAGCAGCTTAGGAGAATCACAGGAGCAGTACTTC CASSLGESQEQYF
. TRBJ1-1 . TRBV7-3 TGTGCCAGCAGCTCCCTCCCCCCGGCAGCGATTATAGACACTGAAGCTTTCTTT CASSSLPPAAIIDTEAFF
. TRBJ2-2 . TRBV7-8 TGTGCCAGCAGCACGACACGAATAACCGGGGAGCTGTTTTTT CASSTTRITGELFF
. TRBJ2-2 . TRBV5-1 TGCGCCAGCAGCTTGGCGGGACTGAACACCGGGGAGCTGTTTTTT CASSLAGLNTGELFF
. TRBJ2-4 . TRBV21-1 TGTGCCAGCAGCAAAGCCGGTAGACTAGCCAAAAACATTCAGTACTTC CASSKAGRLAKNIQYF
TRBD2 TRBJ2-3 . TRBV7-9 TGTGCCAGCAGCCTATCTAGCGGGGGGGCCATTGAAGATACGCAGTATTTT CASSLSSGGAIEDTQYF
. TRBJ1-4 . TRBV5-1 TGCGCCAGCAGCTTTGGACAGACTCACTTATTTTTTAATGAAAAACTGTTTTTT CASSFGQTHLFFNEKLFF
TRBD1 TRBJ2-5 . TRBV7-8 TGTGCCAGCAGCCCGACAGGGGAGGAGACCCAGTACTTC CASSPTGEETQYF
. TRBJ2-7 . TRBV27 TGTGCCAGCGGAGGGCGGGGCTACGAGCAGTACTTC CASGGRGYEQYF
TRBD2 TRBJ2-1 . TRBV10-1 TGCGCCAGCAGTGAGTCTTTCACTAGCGGGTACAATGAGCAGTTCTTC CASSESFTSGYNEQFF
. TRBJ1-3 many TRBV27 TGTGCCAGCAGTTTATCGCCTAGCTCTGGAAACACCATATATTTT CASSLSPSSGNTIYF
TRBD1 TRBJ1-2 . TRBV2 TGTGCCAGCAGCCCGAGGGGGCTCTATGGCTACACCTTC CASSPRGLYGYTF
TRBD2 TRBJ2-6 . TRBV7-8 TGTGCCAGCAGCTTAAAGCGGGAGGGCTCAAGCCTTTCCTCTGGGGCCAACGTCCTGACTTTC CASSLKREGSSLSSGANVLTF
. TRBJ1-2 . TRBV27 TGTGCCAGCAGTTGGACAGCTAACTATGGCTACACCTTC CASSWTANYGYTF
TRBD2 TRBJ2-1 . TRBV5-1 TGCGCCAGCAGCTCGGGGGGGGCCGAAACGAATGAGCAGTTCTTC CASSSGGAETNEQFF
. TRBJ1-2 . TRBV27 TGTGCCAGCAGTTCAAGACCTGGGAGGGGCACCCCAAGTGGCTACACCTTC CASSSRPGRGTPSGYTF
TRBD1 TRBJ2-3 . TRBV7-2 TGTGCCAGCAGCTCCCTAGGACAGGGGGGCACAGATACGCAGTATTTT CASSSLGQGGTDTQYF
. TRBJ2-7 . TRBV7-8 TGTGCCAGCAGCTTGGCAGGGCGTCGTCACGAGCAGTACTTC CASSLAGRRHEQYF
. TRBJ1-2 . TRBV27 TGTGCCAGCAGGACAGGAGTAAGCTATGGCTACACCTTC CASRTGVSYGYTF
. TRBJ2-2 . TRBV7-3 TGTGCCAGCAGCTTAAGCAGCAGGGGCGGGGAGCTGTTTTTT CASSLSSRGGELFF
TRBD2 TRBJ2-1 . TRBV7-2 TGTGCCAGCAGCACTAGCGGGAGCTCCTACAATGAGCAGTTCTTC CASSTSGSSYNEQFF
. TRBJ1-1 . TRBV29-1 TGCAGCGTTGTGGGGGGGCCTATCGAAGCTTTCTTT CSVVGGPIEAFF
TRBD1 TRBJ1-2 . TRBV5-6 TGTGCCAGCAGCTTGGCCGAGGGGACAGGGTGGGTAGCTGGCTACACCTTC CASSLAEGTGWVAGYTF
. TRBJ1-1 . TRBV9 TGTGCCAGCAGCGTTACAGGGAGTACTGAAGCTTTCTTT CASSVTGSTEAFF
TRBD1 TRBJ2-1 . TRBV9 TGTGCCAGCAGCTTACGGACAGGGGCGTATGAGCAGTTCTTC CASSLRTGAYEQFF
. TRBJ1-4 . TRBV2 TGTGCCCGCTCAGAGGAGGGGTATGAAAAACTGTTTTTT CARSEEGYEKLFF
TRBD2 TRBJ2-4 . TRBV4-3 TGCGCCAGCAGCCCACACGCAGCGGGGGGTAGACTAGCCAAAAACATTCAGTACTTC CASSPHAAGGRLAKNIQYF
TRBD1 TRBJ1-5 . TRBV7-2 TGTGCCAGCAGCTTAGGGGACAGGGGGTTCGACAATCAGCCCCAGCATTTT CASSLGDRGFDNQPQHF
. TRBJ2-1 . TRBV2 TGTGCCAGCAGTGAAGCGCGAAGTATGCAGGGCGGTGAGCAGTTCTTC CASSEARSMQGGEQFF
TRBD1 TRBJ2-7 . TRBV5-6 TGTGCCAGCACTAGGGCCGGGACAGACTACGAGCAGTACTTC CASTRAGTDYEQYF
. TRBJ1-3 . TRBV19 TGTGCCAGTAGTAAGACAGGCAACTCTGGAAACACCATATATTTT CASSKTGNSGNTIYF